The 11 T cell receptor beta chains in this list originate from one sample, sequenced in a study of beta chain features in type 1 diabetes. Findings and caveats of the study: Moderate yet significant TCRB CDR3 shortening was seen in Type 1 diabetes patients in all four CD4+ subsets.

For these TCRs, the target antigens are not known. TCRB transcripts that were expressed got sequenced, as all of the isolated RNA had been reverse transcribed. Profiled with immunoSEQ multiplex PCR; TCRdb holds only in-frame clones, not every one. The sample holds some 350,000 clones, about 13% seen once. Specimen: naive CD4+ T cells from blood. The origin of the receptors is a woman under 30 with type 1 diabetes.

V and J are TRBV7-9 and TRBJ2-5; unclear D gene. V was trimmed by 2 bases and J by 5 bases, leaving 9 bases between them. The CDR3 runs to 13 residues. The germline V gene encodes CDR1 SEHNR and CDR2 FQNEAQ (reference sequence). The CDR3 sequence: CASSLTGDETQYF. Written as DNA, the CDR3 is TGTGCCAGCAGCTTAACTGGAGATGAGACCCAGTACTTC.

V usage is TRBV5-1 and J usage is TRBJ1-2, with 10 nucleotides matching TRBD1. The CDR3 totals 16 residues. Germline loops: CDR1 SGHRS, CDR2 YFSETQ. The V and J ends lost 4 bases and 2 bases, in that order; junction bases with no gene match: 8. In DNA form, the CDR3 reads TGCGCCAGCAGCCTAACCGGGACAGGGGACAACTATGGCTACACCTTC. Encoded protein: CASSLTGTGDNYGYTF.

This sequence joins TRBV7-2 and TRBJ1-2; tentatively, D is TRBD1 (6 bases). The CDR3 consists of 14 residues. With 5 bases removed from V and 8 bases from J, the gap between germline ends came to 18 bases. CDR1 is SGHTA, CDR2 FQGNSA, per germline. The CDR3 bases are TGTGCCAGCAGCGTAGAGTGGGCAGGGGTAGGCTACACCTTC. This translates into CASSVEWAGVGYTF.

In its sample, this clone was seen a few times. This rearrangement joins TRBV9 to TRBJ2-3, with D possibly being TRBD2 (6 bases). Trimming shortened V by 2 bases and J by 0 bases, and 16 bases separated the two germline ends. The CDR3 has 17 residues. Germline-derived CDR1 and CDR2 are SGDLS and YYNGEE. Here the CDR3 reads CASSVSSPAGSTDTQYF. The CDR3 DNA is TGTGCCAGCAGCGTTTCCTCTCCGGCGGGAAGCACAGATACGCAGTATTTT.

The CDR3 region is CASSLDGGRTEAFF. As DNA, the CDR3 is TGCGCCAGCAGCTTGGATGGGGGCCGGACTGAAGCTTTCTTT. The V gene is TRBV5-1, the J gene TRBJ1-1; D might be TRBD1 (6 bases). V dropped 0 bases and J dropped 5 bases, with 11 bases sitting between them. This CDR3 contains 14 residues. The V gene's germline CDR1 is SGHRS and CDR2 YFSETQ.

There are a few counts of this clone. The CDR3 is CASSPTGGLYEQYF. Written as DNA, the CDR3 is TGCGCCAGCAGCCCGACAGGGGGCTTGTACGAGCAGTACTTC. The chain has TRBV5-1 and TRBJ2-7; 10 bases map to TRBD1. The CDR3 covers 14 residues. Germline V gene data show CDR1 as SGHRS and CDR2 as YFSETQ. V lost 4 bases, J lost 4 bases, and 5 bases stayed unmatched.

The chain couples TRBV19 to TRBJ2-2; D perhaps matches TRBD2 (5 bases). The V gene's germline CDR1 is LNHDA and CDR2 SQIVND (reference sequence). V was trimmed by 7 bases and J by 3 bases, leaving 15 bases between them. The CDR3 has 15 residues. CDR3 bases: TGTGCCAGTATTAAACTAGGCTACGACACCGGGGAGCTGTTTTTT. This encodes CASIKLGYDTGELFF. Variable domain in full (rest from reference TRBV19 and TRBJ2-2): DGGITQSPKYLFRKEGQNVTLSCEQNLNHDAMYWYRQDPGQGLRLIYYSQIVNDFQKGDIAEGYSVSREKKESFPLTVTSAQKNPTAFYLCASIKLGYDTGELFFGEGSRLTVL.

The genes are TRBV19 and TRBJ1-1; D is perhaps TRBD1 (5 bases). Per germline, CDR1 LNHDA and CDR2 SQIVND (reference sequence). This CDR3 is 14 amino acids long. V was trimmed by 4 bases and J by 5 bases, leaving 14 bases between them. Written as DNA, the CDR3 is TGTGCCAGTAGTAGGGGGGGTACGGGAACTGAAGCTTTCTTT. Amino acids: CASSRGGTGTEAFF.

This chain links TRBV19 with TRBJ2-7, with 7 bases matching TRBD2. CDR3 length: 15 amino acids. Germline V gene lookup returns CDR1 LNHDA and CDR2 SQIVND (reference sequence). J gave up 4 bases and V 2 bases, and 8 bases lay outside the gene matches. This CDR3 is CASSIRREVWYEQYF. Written as DNA, the CDR3 is TGTGCCAGTAGTATACGACGGGAGGTGTGGTACGAGCAGTACTTC.

This clone was detected only a few times. The rearrangement links TRBV29-1 to TRBJ2-3; 11 bases are a match to TRBD2. The J segment lost 2 bases and the V segment lost 5 bases, leaving 6 bases of the junction unmatched. Germline V lookup: CDR1 SQVTM, CDR2 ANQGSEA. The CDR3 covers 15 residues. CDR3 loop: CSVSQTSGATDTQYF. CDR3 in DNA: TGCAGCGTTTCGCAGACTAGCGGGGCCACAGATACGCAGTATTTT.

This clone has just a few counts. The V and J genes are TRBV29-1 and TRBJ1-2; TRBD1 matches 8 bases. The CDR3 consists of 14 residues. CDR1 and CDR2 (germline): SQVTM, ANQGSEA. J lost 2 bases, V lost 4 bases, and 6 bases had no gene match. The CDR3 region has the DNA TGCAGCGTTGCCCGACAGGGGCCGAACTATGGCTACACCTTC. Residues: CSVARQGPNYGYTF.